This T cell receptor beta chain was documented in a study of shared clonotypes between healthy human individuals. Terminally differentiated effector memory CD45RA+ cells were excluded from the naive CD8 cells, which were CD45RO-negative and positively selected for CCR7. Only in-frame clones appear in the TCRdb table, and some are missing; sequencing was by immunoSEQ multiplex PCR. The sample comprises about 2,200,000 clones, about 92% of which are singletons, and 1.5% to 2% rests with the top ten. This clone showed up just once. Germline V gene lookup returns CDR1 MDHEN and CDR2 SYDVKM. This CDR3 contains 15 residues. Deletions cut 1 base from V and 5 bases from J, with 14 bases between.

This sequence originates from a man aged 18 to 30 in good health. Some clones in this sample may be carry-over from other donors' samples. The source material was naive CD8+ T cells from PBMCs. The rearrangement uses TRBV28 and TRBJ1-1; the D gene is possibly TRBD1 (6 bases). As DNA, the CDR3 is TGTGCCAGCAGTTTATTCAGTCAGGGGAGGACTGAAGCTTTCTTT. This translates into CASSLFSQGRTEAFF.